Given below is one TCR beta chain in context. Its antigen remains unidentified. The germline V gene encodes CDR1 DFQATT and CDR2 SNEGSKA (reference sequence). J gave up 4 bases and V 4 bases, and 13 bases lay outside the gene matches. CDR3 length: 17 residues. PCR was performed a second time for about 7 to 11 cycles using a sample-barcoded 5' primer and a J-beta primer mix. Sequencing of every sample gave 2.5 million or more CDR3-containing paired-end reads. TCRdb analysed the 5' RACE reads with MiXCR anew, one entry per CDR3 protein. The table lists about 680,000 distinct CDR3 sequences, more than 40% of them singletons, with around a third in the top ten. The data derive from a study of blood T cells in healthy people across ages. Ranging in age from about 6 to 95, the donors were healthy Caucasian individuals from Russia. Whole-study results and caveats: Unsorted PBMCs prevented conclusive naive versus antigen-experienced comparison. With naive T cell percentage, TCR beta diversity showed a strong correlation.

This chain connects TRBV20-1 to TRBJ2-1, with 10 bases aligning to TRBD2. This clonotype was sampled from a woman in her fifties or sixties in good health. Sequenced sample: blood. Here the CDR3 reads CSAMASGSSAAYNEQFF. The CDR3 DNA is TGCAGTGCTATGGCTAGCGGGAGTTCCGCTGCTTACAATGAGCAGTTCTTC.